The clone carrying this T cell receptor (beta chain) occurred many times. Its cognate antigen is unknown. This specimen comes from a study of T cells after yellow fever vaccination. Background on the study: Fractions with few cells were prepared using SMART-Seq v4 Ultra Low Input. Regarding the study as a whole: After the booster, over 95% of CD4 and around nine tenths of CD8 primary-response clones were re-detected. Peaking faster, on day 5 versus 15, the secondary response was nonetheless weaker.

It was through 5'RACE template switching that TCR cDNA was made, with a universal primer site and UMIs added. TCRdb re-analysed the 5' RACE reads in MiXCR, keeping a single row per CDR3 protein. The sample lists under 150,000 distinct CDR3 sequences, roughly 8% occurring once. This CDR3 spans 14 amino acids. Per the germline V gene, CDR1 is SGHTA and CDR2 is FQGTGA. Trimming took 1 base from V and 7 from J, leaving 8 bases between them. The V gene is TRBV7-3, the J gene TRBJ1-6; D gene ambiguous. This TCR came from a man aged 30 to 39 who received the YFV17D yellow fever vaccine. This sample comprised CD4+ T cells sorted from PBMCs, obtained 5 days after the yellow fever booster vaccination. CDR3 nucleotides: TGTGCCAGCAGCTTAAATGGCCAAAATTCACCCCTCCACTTT. Translating it yields CASSLNGQNSPLHF.